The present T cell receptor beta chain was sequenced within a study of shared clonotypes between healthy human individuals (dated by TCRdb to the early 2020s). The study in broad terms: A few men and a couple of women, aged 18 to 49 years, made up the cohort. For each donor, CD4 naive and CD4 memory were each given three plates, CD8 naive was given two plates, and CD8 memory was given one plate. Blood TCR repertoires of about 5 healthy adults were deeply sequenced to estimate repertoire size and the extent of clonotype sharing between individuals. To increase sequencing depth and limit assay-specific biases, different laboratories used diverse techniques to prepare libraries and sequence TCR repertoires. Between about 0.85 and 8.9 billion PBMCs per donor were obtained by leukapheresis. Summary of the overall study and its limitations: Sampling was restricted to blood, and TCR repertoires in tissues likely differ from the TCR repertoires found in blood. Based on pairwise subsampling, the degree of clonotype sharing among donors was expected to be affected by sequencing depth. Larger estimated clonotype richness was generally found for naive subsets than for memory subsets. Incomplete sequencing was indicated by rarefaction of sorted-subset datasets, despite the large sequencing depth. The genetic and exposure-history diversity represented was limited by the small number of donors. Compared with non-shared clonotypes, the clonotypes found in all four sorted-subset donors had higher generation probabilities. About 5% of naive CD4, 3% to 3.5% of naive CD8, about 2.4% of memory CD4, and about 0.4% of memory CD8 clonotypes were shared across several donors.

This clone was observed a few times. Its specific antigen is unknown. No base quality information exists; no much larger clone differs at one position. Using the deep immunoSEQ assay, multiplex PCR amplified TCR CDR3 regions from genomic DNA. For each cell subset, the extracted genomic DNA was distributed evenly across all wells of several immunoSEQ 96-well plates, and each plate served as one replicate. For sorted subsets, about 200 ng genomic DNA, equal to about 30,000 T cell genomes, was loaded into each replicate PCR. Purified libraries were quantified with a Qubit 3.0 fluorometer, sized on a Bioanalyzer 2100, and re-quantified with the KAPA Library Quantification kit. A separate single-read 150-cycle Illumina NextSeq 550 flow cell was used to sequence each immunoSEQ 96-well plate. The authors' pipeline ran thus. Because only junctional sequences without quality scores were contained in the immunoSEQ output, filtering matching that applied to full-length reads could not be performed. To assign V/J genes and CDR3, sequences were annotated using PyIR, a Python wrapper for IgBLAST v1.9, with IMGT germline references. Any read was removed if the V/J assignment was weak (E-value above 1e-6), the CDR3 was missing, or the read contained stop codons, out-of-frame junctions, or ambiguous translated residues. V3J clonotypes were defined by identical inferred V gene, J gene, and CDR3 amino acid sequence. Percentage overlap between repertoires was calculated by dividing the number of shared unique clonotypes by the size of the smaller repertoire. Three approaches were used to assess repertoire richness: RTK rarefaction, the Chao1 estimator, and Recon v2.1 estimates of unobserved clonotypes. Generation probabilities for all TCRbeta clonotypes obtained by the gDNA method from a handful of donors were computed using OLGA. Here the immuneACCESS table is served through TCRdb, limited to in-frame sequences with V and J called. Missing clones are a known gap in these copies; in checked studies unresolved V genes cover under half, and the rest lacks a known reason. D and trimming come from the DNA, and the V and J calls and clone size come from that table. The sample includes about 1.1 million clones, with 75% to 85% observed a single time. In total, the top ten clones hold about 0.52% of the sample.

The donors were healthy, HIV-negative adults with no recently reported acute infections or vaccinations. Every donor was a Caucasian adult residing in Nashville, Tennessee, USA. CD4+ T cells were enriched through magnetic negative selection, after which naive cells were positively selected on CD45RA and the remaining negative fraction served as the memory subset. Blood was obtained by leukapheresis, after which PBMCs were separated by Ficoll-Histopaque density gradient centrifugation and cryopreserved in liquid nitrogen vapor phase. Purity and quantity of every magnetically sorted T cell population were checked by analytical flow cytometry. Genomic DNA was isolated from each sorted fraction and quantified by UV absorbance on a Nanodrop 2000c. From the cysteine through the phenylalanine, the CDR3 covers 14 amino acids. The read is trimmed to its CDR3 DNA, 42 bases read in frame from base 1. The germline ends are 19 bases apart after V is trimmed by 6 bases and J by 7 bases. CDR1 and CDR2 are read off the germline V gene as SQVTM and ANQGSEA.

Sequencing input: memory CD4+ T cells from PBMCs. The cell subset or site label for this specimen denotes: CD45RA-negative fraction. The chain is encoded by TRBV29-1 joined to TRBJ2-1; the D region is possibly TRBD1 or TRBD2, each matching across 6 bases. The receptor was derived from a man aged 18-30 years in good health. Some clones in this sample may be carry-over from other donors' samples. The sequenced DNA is TGCAGCGTGGTAGGGGGGAAGAGGGTTAATGAGCAGTTCTTC. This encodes CSVVGGKRVNEQFF.